This record concerns one TCR beta chain sequence. Its antigen remains unidentified. Nothing much larger sits one base from this clone, and base qualities are not available. Only healthy Caucasian donors were included. The twin cohort comprised three pairs of female monozygotic twins, all aged about 18 to 29 years. CD4+ and CD8+ T cell populations were isolated with positive isolation kits from Invitrogen. The library came from 5' RACE. TCRdb names Illumina HiSeq 2000 as the instrument used. Template switching introduced a universal primer binding site; the final cDNA contained a unique molecular identifier, enabling accurate counting of TCR cDNA molecules. Specific primers in the conserved constant-segment region were used to synthesize first-strand cDNA for the TCR alpha and beta chains. Each cDNA library was double barcoded, with a SMART-Mk sample barcode plus Illumina barcodes, to control for contamination. TruSeq adapter sequences, together with Illumina sample barcodes, were added in two successive PCR steps. Sequencing of the TCR alpha and beta cDNA libraries was done on the Illumina HiSeq platform using custom primers. For the original study's pipeline: MiGEC was used to process raw reads and extract unique molecular identifiers, and MiXCR was used to find CDR3 positions. For each individual, recombination models were inferred using an EM algorithm with the repgenHMM and IGoR tools. The tcR package in R was used for shared clonotype analysis, with sharing normalized by the product of cloneset sizes. To study raw recombination free of thymic and clonal selection effects, out-of-frame nonproductive sequences were analyzed. The public reads were quality trimmed at Q25 with fastp and then assembled into clones with MiXCR by TCRdb, keeping productive beta chains. Here each entry gathers all rows of one CDR3 protein and keeps the most common genes and DNA. The V and J calls were not made by the authors but by TCRdb's processing. The sample table holds approximately 260,000 distinct CDR3 sequences, of which approximately 8.3% were seen once. The ten largest account for less than 4% of the sample.

These data come from a study of identical twins (dated by TCRdb to about 2016). For the wider study: To test whether fetal clonotypes persist, this study deep-sequenced TCR alpha and beta repertoires from monozygotic twins, from unrelated adults of various ages, and from cord blood. To rule out contamination, the twin experiments were replicated at different times with different library preparation protocols. Study-wide findings and limitations: Zero-insertion analyses could be partly confounded by invariant T cells such as MAIT and iNKT, although diverse VJ usage argued against such confounding for most clonotypes. Fewer insertions were carried by abundant cord blood beta clonotypes; a weaker similar trend was observed in young adult naive repertoires, while no such trend was observed in memory repertoires. Recombination models systematically underestimated out-of-frame TCR alpha sharing in monozygotic twins but agreed with sharing between unrelated individuals. Compared with coincidental sharing between unrelated individuals, out-of-frame TCR alpha sequences shared between twins showed an excess of sequences with low generation probability. In beta out-of-frame sequences, excess twin sharing was weaker, because having fewer shared sequences lowered the signal-to-noise ratio. Because the same donors could not be followed over many years, the conclusions relied on cross-sectional statistical analysis.

Reading from cysteine to phenylalanine, the CDR3 counts 19 amino acids. CDR3 DNA only is kept here, 57 bases in frame from base 1. The CDR1 and CDR2 encoded by the germline V gene (reference sequence) are SGHAT and FQDESV. Trimming costs V 6 bases and J 0 bases, and their ends lie 25 bases apart. These data also featured in a second study, about yellow fever vaccine responses in identical twins. The second study, in turn, reports: The authors reported that the T cell response to vaccination in identical twins appeared partly convergent and partly personalized. In the study, vaccine-responding T cell clones were precisely tracked in identical twins.

The chain uses TRBV11-1 and TRBJ2-3, and possibly TRBD2, on 6 matching bases. Sequencing was done on a sample of CD8+ T cells sorted from blood. This receptor was obtained from a woman under 30 in good health. The DNA reads as follows: TGTGCCAGCAGTTACCTCCATCCGGGACTCCCGTCGAGCACAGATACGCAGTATTTT. It translates to CASSYLHPGLPSSTDTQYF.